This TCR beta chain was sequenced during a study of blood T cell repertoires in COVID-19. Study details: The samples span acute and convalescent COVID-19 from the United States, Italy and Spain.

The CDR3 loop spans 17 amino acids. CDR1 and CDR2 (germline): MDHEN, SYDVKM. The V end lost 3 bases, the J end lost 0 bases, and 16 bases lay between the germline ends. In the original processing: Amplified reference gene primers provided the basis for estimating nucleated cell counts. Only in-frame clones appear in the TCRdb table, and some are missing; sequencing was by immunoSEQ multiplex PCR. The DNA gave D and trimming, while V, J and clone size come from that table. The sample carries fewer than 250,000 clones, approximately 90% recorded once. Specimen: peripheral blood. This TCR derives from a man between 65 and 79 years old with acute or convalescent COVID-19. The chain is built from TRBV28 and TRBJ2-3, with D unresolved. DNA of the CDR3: TGTGCCAGCAGTTTCCCCCTGTCAGGCACTAGCACAGATACGCAGTATTTT. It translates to CASSFPLSGTSTDTQYF.